The clone carrying this T cell receptor (beta chain) was counted between two and nine times. Its target is not known. Healthy Caucasian individuals made up all the donors. Trimming shortened V by 4 bases and J by 8 bases, and 12 bases separated the two germline ends. CDR3 size: 13 residues. The cDNA had a unique molecular identifier and a template-switch universal primer site. TCRdb reanalysed the 5' RACE reads using MiXCR and keeps one entry per CDR3 protein. The data contain about 1.7 million distinct CDR3 sequences, more than 30% of them seen just once; the ten biggest clones take up roughly 0.3%. The data were taken from a study of identical twins. Overall study findings and caveats: Shared out-of-frame alpha sequences (those common to twins) showed excess low generation probability. The more abundant beta clonotypes in cord blood had fewer insertions, and memory repertoires did not show this.

The sample comprised cord blood. This clonotype was obtained from a newborn girl in good health. V gene TRBV12-3 or TRBV12-4 combines with J gene TRBJ2-1; TRBD1 might be the D (6 bases). CDR3 nucleotide sequence: TGTGCCAGCAGTTATCAACAGGGCCATGAGCAGTTCTTC. This sequence encodes CASSYQQGHEQFF.